These 24 T cell receptor beta chains share one sample of origin, sequenced in a study of blood T cell repertoires in COVID-19. Clones were read by immunoSEQ multiplex PCR, and TCRdb kept only the in-frame ones, dropping some. The sample includes around 170,000 clones, 80% to 85% of them seen just once. The sample was peripheral blood. These receptors were obtained from a woman between 70 and 85 years old with COVID-19, enrolled during active disease.

This chain links TRBV7-2 with TRBJ2-7; D might be TRBD1 (5 bases). Trimming cost V 5 bases and J 4 bases, with 15 bases left between them. This CDR3 has 14 amino acids. In germline, CDR1 is SGHTA, CDR2 FQGNSA. The CDR3, as DNA: TGTGCCAGCAGCCTGGGCCCGACAGTTTACGAGCAGTACTTC. Protein sequence: CASSLGPTVYEQYF.

This chain links TRBV12-5 with TRBJ1-1; 8 nucleotides agree with TRBD1. CDR3 length equals 13 residues. The germline CDR1 and CDR2 sequences are LGHNT and FRNRAP. Trimming cost V 7 bases and J 4 bases; bases outside gene matches: 5. CDR3 region: CASALTGVTEAFF. The CDR3 DNA sequence: TGTGCTAGTGCCCTGACAGGGGTCACTGAAGCTTTCTTT. The full variable domain, completed using reference TRBV12-5 and TRBJ1-1, is DARVTQTPRHKVTEMGQEVTMRCQPILGHNTVFWYRQTMMQGLELLAYFRNRAPLDDSGMPKDRFSAEMPDATLATLKIQPSEPRDSAVYFCASALTGVTEAFFGQGTRLTVV.

This clone was counted a few times. This chain connects TRBV7-2 to TRBJ1-1; D possibly corresponds to TRBD1 (6 bases). V lost 6 bases to trimming and J lost 6 bases, with 14 bases between them. Germline V gene lookup returns CDR1 SGHTA and CDR2 FQGNSA. The CDR3 has 13 amino acids. The CDR3 region is CASRTFKGAEAFF. CDR3 bases: TGTGCCAGCAGGACGTTCAAGGGGGCTGAAGCTTTCTTT.

This clone was seen a single time. This chain joins TRBV2 and TRBJ2-7; TRBD2 agrees at 7 bases. Germline V gene lookup returns CDR1 SNHLY and CDR2 FYNNEI. The CDR3 runs to 15 residues. V lost 3 bases to trimming and J lost 2 bases; unmatched junction nucleotides: 7. In nucleotides, the CDR3 is TGTGCCAGCAGTGAGGCTAGCGGCGCGGCCTACGAGCAGTACTTC. Its protein product is CASSEASGAAYEQYF.

The CDR3 spells CASSRVETNQPQHF. The CDR3 region has the DNA TGTGCCAGTAGCCGGGTGGAGACTAATCAGCCCCAGCATTTT. The chain joins TRBV19 to TRBJ1-5; no definite D call. The CDR3 spans 14 residues. Germline-derived CDR1 and CDR2 are LNHDA and SQIVND (reference sequence). Trimming took off 6 bases at V and 4 bases at J, with 13 bases between the two ends.

The chain joins TRBV28 to TRBJ2-1, with 8 bases that match TRBD2. V lost 8 bases, J lost 5 bases, and 11 bases stayed unmatched. Looked up from germline, CDR1 is MDHEN and CDR2 is SYDVKM. This CDR3 has 15 amino acids. The CDR3 DNA follows: TGTGCCAGCTCAAGTAGCGGGGTCGTAGACAATGAGCAGTTCTTC. Translated: CASSSSGVVDNEQFF.

The V and J genes are TRBV5-4 and TRBJ1-1; the D is unclear. CDR3 length equals 13 residues. Trimming shortened V by 5 bases and J by 2 bases, and 10 bases separated the two germline ends. Germline CDR1 and CDR2: SGHNT and YYREEE (reference sequence). The chain's CDR3 is CASSIDLNTEAFF. In DNA, the CDR3 is TGTGCCAGCAGTATAGATCTAAACACTGAAGCTTTCTTT.

This chain joins TRBV5-4 and TRBJ2-5; D gene ambiguous. The CDR3 totals 13 residues. Germline loops: CDR1 SGHNT, CDR2 YYREEE (reference sequence). The germline V and J ends were trimmed by 2 bases and 5 bases, with 10 bases remaining between them. The CDR3 protein is CASSFERSETQYF. In nucleotides, the CDR3 is TGTGCCAGCAGCTTCGAGAGAAGTGAGACCCAGTACTTC.

This clone has only one observation. The genes are TRBV25-1 and TRBJ1-1; D possibly corresponds to TRBD1 (5 bases). The CDR3 contains 12 residues. V was trimmed by 4 bases and J by 7 bases, leaving 10 bases between them. The germline V gene has CDR1 MGHDK and CDR2 SYGVNS. CDR3 coding DNA: TGTGCCAGCAGTGCATCAGGGCTTGAAGCTTTCTTT. This sequence encodes CASSASGLEAFF.

This chain connects TRBV5-4 to TRBJ2-3; 12 bases are shared with TRBD1. V lost 4 bases, J lost 2 bases, and 11 bases stayed unmatched. The CDR3 extends over 18 amino acids. CDR1 is SGHNT and CDR2 is YYREEE in the germline V gene (reference sequence). The CDR3, as DNA: TGTGCCAGCAGCCGGGGACAGGGGGCCGGCCCCACCACAGATACGCAGTATTTT. It translates to CASSRGQGAGPTTDTQYF.

The V call is TRBV7-3, the J call TRBJ2-1; TRBD2 aligns across 8 bases. This CDR3 is 13 amino acids long. Germline V gene sequence: CDR1 SGHTA, CDR2 FQGTGA. V gave up 5 bases and J gave up 8 bases; unmatched junction bases: 5. CDR3 residues: CASSASGSYEQFF. The CDR3 nucleotides read TGTGCCAGCAGCGCAAGCGGGAGCTATGAGCAGTTCTTC.

DNA of the CDR3: TGTGCCAGCAGCTCGGCCGTGACAGGGAGCTATGGCTACACCTTC. Translation gives CASSSAVTGSYGYTF. The chain couples TRBV5-6 to TRBJ1-2; 7 nucleotides agree with TRBD1. V was pared by 3 bases and J by 4 bases, with 9 bases of the junction left unmatched. Germline V gene lookup returns CDR1 SGHDT and CDR2 YYEEEE. This CDR3 has 15 residues.

This chain links TRBV30 with TRBJ1-2, with TRBD1 identical over 7 bases. The CDR3 runs to 14 residues. From germline, CDR1 is GTSNPN and CDR2 SVGIG (reference sequence). V trimming: 5 bases; J trimming: 5 bases; junction bases outside the gene matches: 11. The chain's CDR3 is CAWGNRGPGYGYTF. Written as DNA, the CDR3 is TGTGCCTGGGGAAACAGGGGCCCGGGTTATGGCTACACCTTC. The full variable domain, with the rest looked up from reference TRBV30 and TRBJ1-2, is SQTIHQWPATLVQPVGSPLSLECTVEGTSNPNLYWYRQAAGRGLQLLFYSVGIGQISSEVPQNLSASRPQDRQFILSSKKLLLSDSGFYLCAWGNRGPGYGYTFGSGTRLTVV.

The chain couples TRBV29-1 to TRBJ1-2, with 8 bases lining up with TRBD1. Unmatched junction bases numbered 11, after V lost 6 bases and J lost 5 bases. CDR3 length: 14 amino acids. Germline assignment: CDR1 SQVTM and CDR2 ANQGSEA. CDR3 nucleotides: TGCAGCGTGGCGCTTCAACAGGGGGTTTATGGCTACACCTTC. Residues: CSVALQQGVYGYTF. Variable domain in full (rest from reference TRBV29-1 and TRBJ1-2): SAVISQKPSRDICQRGTSLTIQCQVDSQVTMMFWYRQQPGQSLTLIATANQGSEATYESGFVIDKFPISRPNLTFSTLTVSNMSPEDSSIYLCSVALQQGVYGYTFGSGTRLTVV.

Concerning this clone: One base separates it from a far larger clone, so it is likely a read error. The same CDR3 also results from other DNA sequences found in this sample. The chain joins TRBV28 to TRBJ1-1; a weak D match, TRBD1 (5 bases). This CDR3 region has 11 residues. Germline CDR1 and CDR2: MDHEN and SYDVKM. Trimming removed 6 bases at V and 5 bases at J, with 7 bases between. The CDR3 DNA sequence: TGTGCCAGCAGGGGGCGGACTGAAGCTTTCTTT. Translated, it gives CASRGRTEAFF. The full variable domain, in which reference TRBV28 and TRBJ1-1 provide the parts outside the CDR3, is DVKVTQSSRYLVKRTGEKVFLECVQDMDHENMFWYRQDPGLGLRLIYFSYDVKMKEKGDIPEGYSVSREKKERFSLILESASTNQTSMYLCASRGRTEAFFGQGTRLTVV.

The chain combines TRBV3-1 (or the pseudogene TRBV3-2) with TRBJ1-6, with a tentative D call TRBD1 (5 bases). The length of the CDR3 is 14 residues. Germline V gives CDR1 LGHDT, CDR2 YNNKEL (reference sequence). V was clipped by 4 bases and J by 5 bases, with 9 bases between them. The CDR3 sequence: CASSRPGNNSPLHF. The DNA for the CDR3 is TGTGCCAGCAGCCGGCCAGGGAATAATTCACCCCTCCACTTT.

This clone was counted between two and nine times. The V call is TRBV29-1, the J call TRBJ1-5; D unresolved. The CDR3 is 13 residues long. Germline V lookup: CDR1 SQVTM, CDR2 ANQGSEA. Trimming stripped 5 bases from V and 6 bases from J, with 14 bases between. CDR3 nucleotides: TGCAGCGTTTCTGAGGATGCAAGTCAGCCCCAGCATTTT. This codes for CSVSEDASQPQHF.

The V gene is TRBV12-3 or TRBV12-4, the J gene TRBJ1-2, with D unresolved. The CDR3 has 13 residues. Between the trimmed V and J ends, which lost 3 bases and 5 bases, there was a span of 10 bases. CDR3 sequence reads: CASSFAGSYGYTF. DNA for the CDR3: TGTGCCAGCAGTTTCGCCGGGAGTTATGGCTACACCTTC.

The chain recombines TRBV30 with TRBJ1-3, with 9 bases identical to TRBD1. V trimming: 7 bases; J trimming: 4 bases; junction bases outside the gene matches: 8. This CDR3 region has 14 residues. The V gene's germline CDR1 is GTSNPN and CDR2 SVGIG (reference sequence). The chain's CDR3 is CASNRGLGGNTIYF. The DNA of the CDR3 is TGTGCCTCGAACAGGGGGCTAGGGGGAAACACCATATATTTT.

The chain carries TRBV6-5 and TRBJ2-7; D may be TRBD1 (6 bases). V was clipped by 6 bases and J by 2 bases, with 17 bases between them. Germline loops: CDR1 MNHEY, CDR2 SVGAGI. The CDR3 extends over 15 amino acids. The CDR3 bases are TGTGCCAGCAGAATATCATTAGACAGGACCTACGAGCAGTACTTC. Its translation: CASRISLDRTYEQYF.

The rearrangement uses TRBV10-1 and TRBJ2-7, with 13 bases aligning to TRBD2. This CDR3 comprises 16 residues. Trimming at V came to 3 bases and at J to 5 bases, leaving 7 bases not matched to a gene. CDR1 and CDR2 (germline): WNHNN, SYGVQD (reference sequence). CDR3 region: CASSDPGLAGYDEQYF. Written as DNA, the CDR3 is TGCGCCAGCAGTGATCCGGGACTAGCGGGATACGACGAGCAGTACTTC.

The chain links TRBV19 to TRBJ1-5; TRBD1 might be the D (6 bases). There are 14 residues in the CDR3. Trimming stripped 6 bases from V and 4 bases from J, with 13 bases between. In germline, CDR1 is LNHDA, CDR2 SQIVND (reference sequence). CDR3 sequence (DNA): TGTGCCAGTAGCACAGACAGGTGGAATCAGCCCCAGCATTTT. This gives the protein CASSTDRWNQPQHF.

The V call is TRBV12-3 or TRBV12-4, the J call TRBJ2-3, with D possibly being TRBD1 (5 bases). V was trimmed by 3 bases and J by 6 bases, leaving 10 bases between them. The CDR3 is made up of 13 amino acids. CDR3 DNA: TGTGCCAGCAGTTTGGGGCGTCTGGATACGCAGTATTTT. Translated: CASSLGRLDTQYF.

V and J are TRBV7-7 and TRBJ2-7, with D possibly matching TRBD2 (6 bases). Deletions cut 1 base from V and 5 bases from J, with 9 bases between. CDR3 length: 13 residues. Germline V lookup: CDR1 SSHAT, CDR2 FNYEAQ (reference sequence). The CDR3 DNA sequence: TGTGCCAGCAGCTTAGATGGCGGGGACGAGCAGTACTTC. It yields the protein CASSLDGGDEQYF.